The 30 T cell receptor beta chains given below trace back to one sample, sequenced in a study of T-cell reconstitution after alpha-beta-depleted transplantation in children. For TCRbeta, the library was prepared with unique molecular identifiers. TCRdb reprocessed the PCR reads with MiXCR, giving one entry per CDR3 protein. The sample holds over 300,000 distinct CDR3 sequences, about 9.3% seen once. Material: PBMCs from the stem cell graft donor, obtained from the stem cell graft. The receptor set was obtained from a human donor who donated a stem cell graft to a child with acute lymphoblastic leukemia.

At least ten counts were recorded for this clonotype. The chain uses TRBV5-5 and TRBJ1-1, with 10 bases that match TRBD1. The CDR3 is 17 amino acids. CDR1 is SGHKS and CDR2 is YYEKEE in the germline V gene (reference sequence). Unmatched junction bases numbered 9, after V lost 0 bases and J lost 4 bases. Here the CDR3 reads CASSLGFFGQGGTEAFF. In nucleotides, the CDR3 is TGTGCCAGCAGCTTGGGGTTTTTTGGACAGGGGGGCACTGAAGCTTTCTTT.

This clonotype was recorded at least ten times. The genes are TRBV15 and TRBJ2-3; 7 bases are shared with TRBD2. CDR1 and CDR2 (germline): LNHNV, YYDKDF (reference sequence). The CDR3 sequence is 15 residues long. The V and J ends lost 4 bases and 4 bases, in that order; junction bases with no gene match: 8. In DNA, the CDR3 is TGTGCCACCAGCACCGGGGCGGGAGAGGCAGATACGCAGTATTTT. Its translation is CATSTGAGEADTQYF.

In its sample, this clonotype was seen a few times. The chain carries TRBV4-1 and TRBJ2-1, with TRBD2 identical over 7 bases. The CDR3 has 16 amino acids. Germline CDR1 is MGHRA and CDR2 is YSYEKL. V was clipped by 3 bases and J by 4 bases; unmatched bases: 9. The CDR3 DNA reads TGCGCCAGCAGCCACAGCGGGACTGCGGGATACAATGAGCAGTTCTTC. Translated: CASSHSGTAGYNEQFF.

This clonotype has more than one count but fewer than ten. The chain combines TRBV4-1 with TRBJ2-1; D possibly corresponds to TRBD2 (6 bases). The germline V and J ends were trimmed by 5 bases and 0 bases, with 14 bases remaining between them. The germline V gene encodes CDR1 MGHRA and CDR2 YSYEKL. This CDR3 has 16 amino acids. CDR3 sequence reads: CASSFRDSSSYNEQFF. CDR3 in DNA: TGCGCCAGCAGCTTCCGGGACTCAAGCTCCTACAATGAGCAGTTCTTC.

The chain employs TRBV4-1 and TRBJ2-7, with TRBD1 identical over 7 bases. The CDR3 covers 16 residues. CDR1 is MGHRA, CDR2 YSYEKL, per germline. The trim removed 1 base at V and 0 bases at J, leaving 6 bases unmatched. CDR3 in DNA: TGCGCCAGCAGCCAAGTCCCCGGGACAGTCTCCTACGAGCAGTACTTC. Protein: CASSQVPGTVSYEQYF.

At least ten counts were recorded for this clonotype. This sequence joins TRBV7-9 and TRBJ2-7; D is possibly TRBD1 (6 bases). V lost 6 bases to trimming and J lost 4 bases, with 10 bases between them. The V gene's germline CDR1 is SEHNR and CDR2 FQNEAQ (reference sequence). The CDR3 totals 12 residues. The CDR3 region is CASSLRGYEQYF. Written as DNA, the CDR3 is TGTGCCAGCAGTTTAAGGGGGTACGAGCAGTACTTC.

The V gene is TRBV1, the J gene TRBJ2-7; whether TRBD2, the table's D call, matches the DNA was not checked. TRBV1 is a pseudogene. The length of the CDR3 is 16 residues. The CDR3 DNA follows: TGCACCAGCAGCCAAGCACTAGCGGCAACGGTCTACGAGCAGTACTTC. This sequence encodes CTSSQALAATVYEQYF.

In this sample, this clonotype turned up many times. In nucleotides, the CDR3 is TGTGCCAGCAGCTTAGGATCGACGGGGTTGCCGCCCCAGCATTTT. It codes for CASSLGSTGLPPQHF. The chain joins TRBV7-8 to TRBJ1-5; the D is unclear. Germline CDR1 reads SGHVS; CDR2 reads FQNEAQ. The V gene lost 1 base and the J gene lost 9 bases, with 16 bases spanning the gap. The length of the CDR3 is 15 residues.

In regard to this clonotype: The junction differs from germline at one of its ends, possibly a read error. The genes are TRBV20-1 and TRBJ2-2; D gene ambiguous. CDR3 length equals 13 residues. Germline V gene data show CDR1 as DFQATT and CDR2 as SNEGSKA (reference sequence). The CDR3 coding sequence is TGCGGTGCTAGGACGGTTACAACCGGGGAGCTGTTTTTT. Encoded protein: CGARTVTTGELFF.

The sample holds a few counts of this clonotype. This chain uses TRBV24-1 with TRBJ2-1, with D perhaps matching TRBD1 (6 bases). CDR1 is KGHDR and CDR2 is SFDVKD in the germline V gene. Between the trimmed V and J ends, which lost 4 bases and 1 base, there was a span of 19 bases. The CDR3 has 18 residues. The CDR3: CATSDPPGQAKSYNEQFF. CDR3 DNA sequence: TGTGCCACCAGTGACCCTCCGGGACAAGCTAAATCCTACAATGAGCAGTTCTTC.

With respect to this clonotype: A junction end diverges from the germline sequence, so it may reflect a read error. This sequence joins TRBV4-1 and TRBJ2-1; D is unresolved. The CDR3 has 13 residues. CDR1 MGHRA and CDR2 YSYEKL come from the germline V gene. CDR3 sequence (DNA): TGCGCCACCAGCCAACCTCGGCGGAATGAGCAGTTCTTC. As protein: CATSQPRRNEQFF.

This clonotype was seen many times. The rearrangement uses TRBV27 and TRBJ1-1; 7 bases fit TRBD1. This CDR3 region has 15 residues. Germline V gives CDR1 MNHEY, CDR2 SMNVEV (reference sequence). The V and J ends lost 5 bases and 0 bases, in that order; junction bases with no gene match: 6. CDR3 region: CASSLRTGLNTEAFF. The CDR3 DNA is TGTGCCAGCAGTCTAAGGACAGGTCTGAACACTGAAGCTTTCTTT.

This rearrangement joins TRBV6-1 to TRBJ2-2; a possible D gene is TRBD2 (6 bases). Trimming removed 6 bases from V and 3 bases from J, with 17 bases in between. The CDR3 extends over 16 amino acids. The V gene's germline CDR1 is MNHNS and CDR2 SASEGT. The CDR3 coding sequence is TGTGCCAGCAGAAGGGCACTAGCTGAATACACCGGGGAGCTGTTTTTT. Amino acid sequence: CASRRALAEYTGELFF.

This clonotype was seen only a few times. This sequence joins TRBV5-6 and TRBJ2-5; unclear D gene. Trimming left V 0 bases short and J 6 bases short, with 9 bases between. From germline, CDR1 is SGHDT and CDR2 YYEEEE. The CDR3 runs to 13 residues. The CDR3 protein is CASSLDLLKTQYF. DNA of the CDR3: TGTGCCAGCAGCTTGGATCTGTTGAAGACCCAGTACTTC.

The V gene is TRBV6-6, the J gene TRBJ1-5; D call uncertain. The CDR3 length is 12 residues. Trimming took off 7 bases at V and 9 bases at J, with 13 bases between the two ends. The germline V gene encodes CDR1 MNHNY and CDR2 SVGAGI (reference sequence). CDR3 DNA sequence: TGTGCCAGCACCAGCCTAGGCCTGCCCCAGCATTTT. Its translation is CASTSLGLPQHF.

The chain employs TRBV9 and TRBJ2-3; 7 nucleotides line up with TRBD2. Trimming at V came to 0 bases and at J to 2 bases, leaving 9 bases not matched to a gene. The germline V gene encodes CDR1 SGDLS and CDR2 YYNGEE. This CDR3 region has 17 residues. The CDR3 is CASSVARASGYTDTQYF. The CDR3 region has the DNA TGTGCCAGCAGCGTAGCGCGGGCTAGCGGTTACACAGATACGCAGTATTTT.

The chain combines TRBV9 with TRBJ2-3, with a possible D match to TRBD1 (5 bases). The CDR3 covers 17 residues. Trimming pared 1 base from V and 2 bases from J, leaving 17 bases between. The germline CDR1 and CDR2 sequences are SGDLS and YYNGEE. CDR3 DNA sequence: TGTGCCAGCAGCGTAAGATGGGGCCAGCCAGTCACAGATACGCAGTATTTT. This encodes CASSVRWGQPVTDTQYF. Full variable domain (remainder filled in from reference TRBV9 and TRBJ2-3): DSGVTQTPKHLITATGQRVTLRCSPRSGDLSVYWYQQSLDQGLQFLIQYYNGEERAKGNILERFSAQQFPDLHSELNLSSLELGDSALYFCASSVRWGQPVTDTQYFGPGTRLTVL.

The gene calls are TRBV4-1 and TRBJ2-2; no reliable D call. Germline V gene sequence: CDR1 MGHRA, CDR2 YSYEKL. Trimming shortened V by 3 bases and J by 5 bases, and 16 bases separated the two germline ends. The CDR3 has 16 amino acids. The DNA of the CDR3 is TGCGCCAGCAGCCAGCTACGAGCCCTGGGGACCGGGGAGCTGTTTTTT. Residues: CASSQLRALGTGELFF.

This clonotype was detected a few times. One end of the junction does not line up with germline, which may come from a read error. The chain employs TRBV7-7 and TRBJ1-1; D might be TRBD1 (5 bases). The germline V gene has CDR1 SSHAT and CDR2 FNYEAQ (reference sequence). The CDR3 contains 16 residues. Here the CDR3 reads CASSPVLGGANTEAFF. In DNA, the CDR3 is TGTGCTAGCAGCCCTGTTTTGGGAGGGGCGAACACTGAAGCTTTCTTT. Full variable domain (outside the CDR3, taken from reference TRBV7-7 and TRBJ1-1): GAGVSQSPRYKVTKRGQDVTLRCDPISSHATLYWYQQALGQGPEFLTYFNYEAQPDKSGLPSDRFSAERPEGSISTLTIQRTEQRDSAMYRCASSPVLGGANTEAFFGQGTRLTVV.

This clonotype was counted only a few times. The chain links TRBV3-1 to TRBJ2-1, with TRBD1 matching 10 bases. Per the germline V gene, CDR1 is LGHDT and CDR2 is YNNKEL (reference sequence). CDR3 length: 17 amino acids. Trimming at V came to 3 bases and at J to 8 bases, leaving 13 bases not matched to a gene. CDR3 loop: CASSHNIRDRGLDEQFF. The CDR3 nucleotides read TGTGCCAGCAGCCATAACATCCGGGACAGGGGTTTGGATGAGCAGTTCTTC.

The V call is TRBV4-3, the J call TRBJ2-2, with 10 bases aligning to TRBD1. The CDR3 covers 16 residues. V trimming: 0 bases; J trimming: 8 bases; junction bases outside the gene matches: 6. Germline values: CDR1 LGHNA, CDR2 YSLEER. CDR3 coding DNA: TGCGCCAGCAGCCAAGAAATGGGACAGGGGCCAGGGGAGCTGTTTTTT. The encoded protein is CASSQEMGQGPGELFF.

J is TRBJ2-3 and V is TRBV7-9; perhaps TRBD2 as D (6 bases). The CDR3 runs to 16 residues. Germline V gene sequence: CDR1 SEHNR, CDR2 FQNEAQ (reference sequence). Deletions cut 3 bases from V and 4 bases from J, with 17 bases between. In nucleotides, the CDR3 is TGTGCCAGCAGCTTTCCCATGGGGACGGGAGCAGATACGCAGTATTTT. Its translation is CASSFPMGTGADTQYF.

There are a few counts of this clonotype. The chain links TRBV4-2 to TRBJ1-1; D is ambiguous. The CDR3 sequence is 14 residues long. Germline CDR1 and CDR2: LGHNA and YNFKEQ. V lost 5 bases and J lost 0, with 10 bases in between. CDR3 in amino acids: CASSTEPLNTEAFF. The CDR3 DNA sequence: TGTGCCAGCAGCACGGAACCCTTGAACACTGAAGCTTTCTTT.

This clonotype has just a few counts. V and J are TRBV28 and TRBJ2-1, with TRBD1 matching 8 bases. V dropped 1 base and J dropped 8; count of bases not matched to a gene: 7. The CDR3 totals 15 residues. Germline V CDR1 and CDR2: MDHEN, SYDVKM. The CDR3 sequence: CASSLSTGGLYEQFF. Here the CDR3 DNA reads TGTGCCAGCAGTTTATCTACAGGGGGTCTCTATGAGCAGTTCTTC.

This clonotype was observed a few times. V is TRBV7-2 and J is TRBJ2-7; 11 bases are a match to TRBD2. The CDR3 extends over 18 amino acids. J gave up 2 bases and V 0 bases, and 9 bases lay outside the gene matches. Germline V lookup: CDR1 SGHTA, CDR2 FQGNSA. The CDR3 coding sequence is TGTGCCAGCAGCTTAGCGAGTATTAGCGGGAGGGTTACCTACGAGCAGTACTTC. This translates into CASSLASISGRVTYEQYF.

This clonotype was counted only a few times. The V and J genes are TRBV27 and TRBJ1-5, with a weak D call TRBD1 (5 bases). Germline CDR1 reads MNHEY; CDR2 reads SMNVEV (reference sequence). Trimming stripped 3 bases from V and 4 bases from J, with 13 bases between. There are 15 residues in the CDR3. The CDR3 reads CASSFGSGGNQPQHF. The CDR3 region has the DNA TGTGCCAGCAGTTTCGGCAGCGGGGGGAATCAGCCCCAGCATTTT.

This clonotype was picked up many times. V gene TRBV12-3 or TRBV12-4 combines with J gene TRBJ1-5; no firm D call. V was shortened by 8 bases and J by 6 bases, with 14 bases between the two germline ends. The CDR3 spans 13 residues. The CDR3 loop reads CASGLSRGQPQHF. The CDR3 DNA reads as TGTGCCAGCGGGCTCTCGCGGGGTCAGCCCCAGCATTTT.

There are a few counts of this clonotype. The gene calls are TRBV25-1 and TRBJ2-2; 9 positions agree with TRBD1. With V trimmed by 7 bases and J by 3 bases, 6 bases remained unmatched. The CDR3 extends over 15 amino acids. The germline gives CDR1 MGHDK, CDR2 SYGVNS. CDR3 nucleotide sequence: TGTGCCAGCAACCCGGACAGGGGAGACACCGGGGAGCTGTTTTTT. This encodes CASNPDRGDTGELFF.

The V call is TRBV3-1, the J call TRBJ2-3, with 9 positions matching TRBD2. CDR1 and CDR2 from the germline V gene are LGHDT and YNNKEL (reference sequence). J lost 4 bases, V lost 5 bases, and 10 bases had no gene match. The CDR3 has 16 residues. The CDR3 region has the DNA TGTGCCAGCAGCTTCGAGACTAGCGGATCTGCAGATACGCAGTATTTT. Its translation: CASSFETSGSADTQYF.

This clonotype was counted ten times or more. The genes are TRBV5-1 and TRBJ2-7; D not certain. The germline V gene encodes CDR1 SGHRS and CDR2 YFSETQ. Trimming removed 2 bases at V and 5 bases at J, with 11 bases between. The CDR3 is 13 amino acids. The CDR3 loop reads CASSFSVPNEQYF. The DNA of the CDR3 is TGCGCCAGCAGCTTTTCGGTCCCCAACGAGCAGTACTTC.